Presented here are 20 T cell receptor beta chains from one specimen sequenced in a study of response to subunit inactivated influenza vaccine (dated by TCRdb to 2017 to 2018). The library came from RT-PCR. The data were produced on an Illumina HiSeq 2500. Clones were called with MiXCR by TCRdb after fastp trimmed the public reads at Q25, and only in-frame beta chains were retained. All rows with the same CDR3 protein become a single entry with the most common DNA and genes. This sample holds about 240,000 distinct CDR3 sequences; more than 9% were observed only once. The biggest ten clones account for roughly 7.7% of the sample. The sequencing here drew on non-naive T cells sorted from PBMCs, taken approximately 15 days before vaccination. The sample's cell subset or site label, decoded: memory T cell fraction. The receptor source for this set is a man aged 50 to 59 who received an inactivated influenza vaccine. Donor details come from another sample of the same person, matched by shared clones.

This clonotype was recorded at least ten times. The V gene is TRBV12-3 or TRBV12-4, the J gene TRBJ1-2; no clear D. V lost 3 bases to trimming and J lost 12 bases, with 14 bases between them. The CDR3 consists of 12 residues. The CDR3, as DNA: TGTGCCAGCAGTTTGCCCCCCCTACGGGACACCTTC. Translation gives CASSLPPLRDTF.

This clonotype was detected only a few times. The chain recombines TRBV7-2 with TRBJ1-5; D perhaps matches TRBD1 (6 bases). V dropped 3 bases and J dropped 1 base, with 10 bases sitting between them. The CDR3 spans 15 residues. The germline gives CDR1 SGHTA, CDR2 FQGNSA. CDR3 region: CASSFRGSSNQPQHF. The CDR3 nucleotides read TGTGCCAGCAGCTTTAGGGGGAGCAGCAATCAGCCCCAGCATTTT.

At least ten counts were recorded for this clonotype. This chain links TRBV20-1 with TRBJ2-5; D call uncertain. CDR3 size: 15 residues. V lost 2 bases and J lost 2, with 15 bases in between. Germline CDR1 and CDR2: DFQATT and SNEGSKA (reference sequence). CDR3 bases: TGCAGTGCTAGATTCTTGGGCAGGATGCAAGAGACCCAGTACTTC. Protein product: CSARFLGRMQETQYF.

Note on this clonotype: A much larger clone differs from this one at a single base, so this may be a read error. The chain carries TRBV25-1 and TRBJ2-7; unclear D gene. V was cut by 5 bases and J by 3 bases, with 11 bases left in between. Germline V gives CDR1 MGHDK, CDR2 SYGVNS. The CDR3 is 13 amino acids. DNA for the CDR3: TGTGCCAGCAGTCAAGACAAAAACTACGAGCAGTACTTC. Translating it yields CASSQDKNYEQYF.

This clonotype was detected ten times or more. The chain joins TRBV7-9 to TRBJ1-4; D call uncertain. The CDR3 sequence is 12 residues long. V gave up 1 base and J gave up 8 bases, with 5 bases separating them. Germline CDR1 and CDR2: SEHNR and FQNEAQ (reference sequence). CDR3 protein: CASSLGGEKLFF. CDR3 nucleotide sequence: TGTGCCAGCAGCTTAGGTGGAGAAAAACTGTTTTTT.

In its sample, this clonotype was seen a few times. This chain uses TRBV5-1 with TRBJ2-1, with 11 positions matching TRBD2. CDR1 is SGHRS, CDR2 YFSETQ, per germline. CDR3 length equals 14 residues. V trimming: 0 bases; J trimming: 10 bases; junction bases outside the gene matches: 3. CDR3 region: CASSLGSSGREQFF. Written as DNA, the CDR3 is TGCGCCAGCAGCTTGGGATCTAGCGGGAGGGAGCAGTTCTTC.

This clonotype was found many times. The chain joins TRBV7-9 to TRBJ2-7; the D gene is possibly TRBD2 (6 bases). CDR3 length: 15 residues. Germline V gene data show CDR1 as SEHNR and CDR2 as FQNEAQ (reference sequence). V lost 1 base to trimming and J lost 2 bases, with 12 bases between them. CDR3 amino acids: CASSLVGTGAYEQYF. The CDR3 DNA is TGTGCCAGCAGCTTAGTAGGGACGGGGGCCTACGAGCAGTACTTC.

V gene TRBV7-2 combines with J gene TRBJ2-3, with D tentatively TRBD1 (6 bases). Per the germline V gene, CDR1 is SGHTA and CDR2 is FQGNSA. This CDR3 comprises 13 residues. V lost 6 bases to trimming and J lost 14 bases, with 21 bases between them. CDR3 region: CASSSRTVDGPYF. CDR3 nucleotide sequence: TGTGCCAGCAGTTCCCGGACAGTCGACGGGCCGTATTTT.

The table lists this clonotype with a few counts. The gene calls are TRBV10-3 and TRBJ1-4; D is unresolved. CDR1 and CDR2 from the germline V gene are ENHRY and SYGVKD. Deletions cut 3 bases from V and 3 bases from J, with 8 bases between. The CDR3 totals 14 residues. The CDR3: CAISDMGANEKLFF. DNA for the CDR3: TGTGCCATCAGTGATATGGGAGCTAATGAAAAACTGTTTTTT.

The chain carries TRBV6-2 or TRBV6-3 and TRBJ2-6; 16 bases agree with TRBD2. V dropped 6 bases and J dropped 4; count of bases not matched to a gene: 12. Germline loops: CDR1 MNHEY, CDR2 SVGEGT. CDR3 length: 20 amino acids. CDR3 DNA: TGTGCCAGCAGCGCGGGACTAGCGGGAGGGATTCGTAAGGGGGCCAACGTCCTGACTTTC. Translation gives CASSAGLAGGIRKGANVLTF.

The rearrangement joins TRBV20-1 to TRBJ1-2; 7 bases line up with TRBD1. Trimming at V came to 7 bases and at J to 5 bases, leaving 16 bases not matched to a gene. The CDR3 is 15 amino acids. Germline CDR1 DFQATT, CDR2 SNEGSKA (reference sequence). The CDR3 loop is CSVPKPKTGTYGYTF. The CDR3 nucleotides are TGCAGTGTACCAAAGCCCAAGACAGGGACTTATGGCTACACCTTC.

This clonotype was seen only once. The rearrangement joins TRBV29-1 to TRBJ2-1; D is possibly TRBD1 (5 bases). V dropped 6 bases and J dropped 6 bases, with 9 bases sitting between them. The CDR3 covers 11 residues. The germline gives CDR1 SQVTM, CDR2 ANQGSEA. The chain's CDR3 is CSVRVANEQFF. The CDR3 DNA reads TGCAGCGTCAGGGTGGCCAATGAGCAGTTCTTC.

This clonotype was counted between two and nine times. The chain couples TRBV9 to TRBJ1-1; possible D gene TRBD1, 6 bases. This CDR3 contains 14 residues. Germline V CDR1 and CDR2: SGDLS, YYNGEE. The V gene lost 4 bases and the J gene lost 1 base, with 11 bases spanning the gap. In DNA, the CDR3 is TGTGCCAGCAGCCCGGGACATACGAACACTGAAGCTTTCTTT. As protein: CASSPGHTNTEAFF.

The chain employs TRBV2 and TRBJ2-3; D gene unclear. Trimming pared 4 bases from V and 2 bases from J, leaving 10 bases between. CDR3 length equals 14 residues. Germline values: CDR1 SNHLY, CDR2 FYNNEI. As DNA, the CDR3 is TGTGCCAGCAGTGGGGTATTCCTCACAGATACGCAGTATTTT. Translating it yields CASSGVFLTDTQYF. The variable domain in full, completed from reference TRBV2 and TRBJ2-3, reads EPEVTQTPSHQVTQMGQEVILRCVPISNHLYFYWYRQILGQKVEFLVSFYNNEISEKSEIFDDQFSVERPDGSNFTLKIRSTKLEDSAMYFCASSGVFLTDTQYFGPGTRLTVL.

V is TRBV6-1 and J is TRBJ2-3, with TRBD1 as a possible D gene (5 bases). The CDR3 is 13 amino acids. With 7 bases removed from V and 2 bases from J, the gap between germline ends came to 10 bases. CDR1 is MNHNS and CDR2 is SASEGT in the germline V gene. Here the CDR3 DNA reads TGTGCCAGCACAGGGATAGACACAGATACGCAGTATTTT. As protein: CASTGIDTDTQYF.

For this clonotype: A much larger clone differs by one base, so this may be a read error. The chain combines TRBV6-5 with TRBJ2-7; D uncertain. The germline CDR1 and CDR2 sequences are MNHEY and SVGAGI. The CDR3 has 12 amino acids. In DNA form, the CDR3 reads TGTACCAGCAGTACCCTGGTCGGCGAGCAGTACTTC. Protein sequence: CTSSTLVGEQYF.

This sequence joins TRBV7-9 and TRBJ2-3, with a tentative D call TRBD1 (6 bases). V was cut by 2 bases and J by 4 bases, with 16 bases left in between. The CDR3 has 16 amino acids. Germline-derived CDR1 and CDR2 are SEHNR and FQNEAQ (reference sequence). The CDR3, as DNA: TGTGCCAGCAGCTTAACGAGGGGGAAGGGAGCAGATACGCAGTATTTT. Protein product: CASSLTRGKGADTQYF.

The rearrangement uses TRBV24-1 and TRBJ2-1; 8 bases agree with TRBD1. Germline trimming cut 3 bases from V and 8 bases from J; bases unmatched to any gene: 8. The CDR3 has 15 amino acids. Germline V gives CDR1 KGHDR, CDR2 SFDVKD. DNA of the CDR3: TGTGCCACCAGTGATCCCCACAGGGGGTTCGATGAGCAGTTCTTC. It yields the protein CATSDPHRGFDEQFF.

This rearrangement joins TRBV12-3 or TRBV12-4 to TRBJ2-1; 8 bases line up with TRBD2. CDR3 size: 15 residues. Trimming at V came to 6 bases and at J to 3 bases, leaving 7 bases not matched to a gene. The chain's CDR3 is CASSLSGVFYNEQFF. The CDR3 DNA is TGTGCCAGCAGCCTTAGCGGGGTTTTCTACAATGAGCAGTTCTTC.

This sequence joins TRBV10-2 and TRBJ2-7; 10 bases agree with TRBD1. The V segment lost 6 bases and the J segment 3 bases; nucleotides outside the gene matches: 8. CDR1 is WSHSY and CDR2 is SAAADI in the germline V gene. This CDR3 has 15 amino acids. CDR3: CASREYGTGDYEQYF. The CDR3 coding sequence is TGCGCCAGCAGAGAATATGGGACAGGGGACTACGAGCAGTACTTC.